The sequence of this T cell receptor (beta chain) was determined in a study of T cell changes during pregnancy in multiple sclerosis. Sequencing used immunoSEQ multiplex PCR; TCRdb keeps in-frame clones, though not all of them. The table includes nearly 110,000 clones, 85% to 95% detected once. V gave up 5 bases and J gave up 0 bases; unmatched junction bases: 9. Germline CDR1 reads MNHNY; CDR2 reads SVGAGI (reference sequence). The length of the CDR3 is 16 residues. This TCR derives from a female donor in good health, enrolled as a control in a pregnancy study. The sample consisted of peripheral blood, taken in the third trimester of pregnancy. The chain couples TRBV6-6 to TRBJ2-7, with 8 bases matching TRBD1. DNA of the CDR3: TGTGCCAGCAGTACCTCTCGACAGGGGAGCTCCTACGAGCAGTACTTC. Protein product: CASSTSRQGSSYEQYF.